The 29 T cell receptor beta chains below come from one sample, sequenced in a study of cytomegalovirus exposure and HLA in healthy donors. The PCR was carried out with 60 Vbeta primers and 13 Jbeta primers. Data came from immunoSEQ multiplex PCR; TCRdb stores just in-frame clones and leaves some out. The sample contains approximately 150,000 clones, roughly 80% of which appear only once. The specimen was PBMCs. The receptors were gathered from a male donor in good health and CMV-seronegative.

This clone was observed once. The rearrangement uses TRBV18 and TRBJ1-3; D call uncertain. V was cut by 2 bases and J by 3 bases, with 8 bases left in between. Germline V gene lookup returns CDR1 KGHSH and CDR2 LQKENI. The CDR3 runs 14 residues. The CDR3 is CASSPFEGGNTIYF. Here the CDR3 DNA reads TGTGCCAGCTCACCATTCGAGGGTGGAAACACCATATATTTT.

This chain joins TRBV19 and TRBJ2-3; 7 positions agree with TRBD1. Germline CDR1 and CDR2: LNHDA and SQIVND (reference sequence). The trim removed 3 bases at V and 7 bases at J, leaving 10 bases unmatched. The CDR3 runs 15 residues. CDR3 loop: CASSINRGPLYTQYF. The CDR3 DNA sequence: TGTGCCAGTAGTATTAACAGGGGCCCCCTTTATACGCAGTATTTT.

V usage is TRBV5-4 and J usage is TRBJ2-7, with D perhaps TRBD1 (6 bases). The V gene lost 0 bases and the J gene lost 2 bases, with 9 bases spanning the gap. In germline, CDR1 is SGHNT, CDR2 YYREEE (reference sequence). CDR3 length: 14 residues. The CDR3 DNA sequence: TGTGCCAGCAGCTTGGAACAGGGTCCCTACGAGCAGTACTTC. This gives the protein CASSLEQGPYEQYF.

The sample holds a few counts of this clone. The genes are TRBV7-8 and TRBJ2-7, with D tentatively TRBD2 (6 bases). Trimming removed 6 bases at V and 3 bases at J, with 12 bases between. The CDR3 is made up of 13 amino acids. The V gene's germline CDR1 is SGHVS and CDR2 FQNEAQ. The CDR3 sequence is CASSQGLFYEQYF. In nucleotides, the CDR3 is TGTGCCAGCAGTCAGGGACTTTTCTACGAGCAGTACTTC. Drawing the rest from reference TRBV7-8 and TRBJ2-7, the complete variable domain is GAGVSQSPRYKVAKRGQDVALRCDPISGHVSLFWYQQALGQGPEFLTYFQNEAQLDKSGLPSDRFFAERPEGSVSTLKIQRTQQEDSAVYLCASSQGLFYEQYFGPGTRLTVT.

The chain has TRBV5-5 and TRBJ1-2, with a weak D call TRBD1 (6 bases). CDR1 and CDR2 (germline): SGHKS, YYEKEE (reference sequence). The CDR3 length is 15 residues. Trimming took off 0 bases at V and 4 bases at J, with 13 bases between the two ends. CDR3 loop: CASSLGNTGRYGYTF. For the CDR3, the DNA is TGTGCCAGCAGCTTGGGGAATACAGGGCGCTATGGCTACACCTTC.

DNA of the CDR3: TGTGCCAGCAGCCAAGATATAACCGCCCCGAGGACCGGGGAGCTGTTTTTT. Translation gives CASSQDITAPRTGELFF. V and J are TRBV14 and TRBJ2-2; no reliable D call. Per germline, CDR1 SGHDN and CDR2 FVKESK. The CDR3 extends over 17 amino acids. V shed 0 bases and J shed 5 bases, with 16 bases lying between them.

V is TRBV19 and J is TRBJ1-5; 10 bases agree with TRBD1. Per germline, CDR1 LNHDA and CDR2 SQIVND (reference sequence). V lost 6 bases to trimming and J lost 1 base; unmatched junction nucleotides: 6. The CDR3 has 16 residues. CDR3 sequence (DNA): TGTGCCAGTAGCCGGGACAGGGGTGGGAGCAATCAGCCCCAGCATTTT. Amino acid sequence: CASSRDRGGSNQPQHF.

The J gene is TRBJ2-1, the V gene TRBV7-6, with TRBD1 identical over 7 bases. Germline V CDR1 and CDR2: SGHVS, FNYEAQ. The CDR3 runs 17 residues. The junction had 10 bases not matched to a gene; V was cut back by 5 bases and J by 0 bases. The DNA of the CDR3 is TGTGCCAGCAGCCCGTACAGGGGAGATAGCTCCTACAATGAGCAGTTCTTC. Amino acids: CASSPYRGDSSYNEQFF.

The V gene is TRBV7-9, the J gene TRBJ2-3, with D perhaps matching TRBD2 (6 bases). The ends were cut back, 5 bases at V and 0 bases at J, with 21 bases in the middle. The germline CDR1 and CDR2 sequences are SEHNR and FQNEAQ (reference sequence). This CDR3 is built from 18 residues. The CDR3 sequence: CASSPGRADYPSTDTQYF. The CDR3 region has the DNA TGTGCCAGCAGCCCCGGTAGGGCGGACTACCCTAGCACAGATACGCAGTATTTT.

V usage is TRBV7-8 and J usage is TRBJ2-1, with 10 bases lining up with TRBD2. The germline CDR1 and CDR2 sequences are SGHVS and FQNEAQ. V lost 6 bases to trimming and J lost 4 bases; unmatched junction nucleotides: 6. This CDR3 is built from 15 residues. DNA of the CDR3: TGTGCCAGCAGTTTTACTAGCGGGAAGTACAATGAGCAGTTCTTC. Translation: CASSFTSGKYNEQFF.

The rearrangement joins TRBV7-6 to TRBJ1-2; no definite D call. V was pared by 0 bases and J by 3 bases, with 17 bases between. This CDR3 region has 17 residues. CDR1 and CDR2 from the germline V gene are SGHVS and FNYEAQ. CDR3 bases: TGTGCCAGCAGCTTAGCTCGGGTTCGACCATGCTACTATGGCTACACCTTC. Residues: CASSLARVRPCYYGYTF.

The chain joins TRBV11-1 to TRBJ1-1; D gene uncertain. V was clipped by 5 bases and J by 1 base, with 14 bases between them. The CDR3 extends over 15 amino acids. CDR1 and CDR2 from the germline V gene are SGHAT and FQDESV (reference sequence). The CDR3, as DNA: TGTGCCAGCAGCCCCGGAACTGGGCCGAACACTGAAGCTTTCTTT. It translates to CASSPGTGPNTEAFF.

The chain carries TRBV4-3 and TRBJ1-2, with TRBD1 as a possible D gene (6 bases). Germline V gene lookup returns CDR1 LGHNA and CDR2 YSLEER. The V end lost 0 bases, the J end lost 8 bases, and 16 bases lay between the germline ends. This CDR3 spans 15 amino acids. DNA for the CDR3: TGCGCCAGCAGCCAAGACCGAAGTGGGGGCGGGGGCTACACCTTC. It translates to CASSQDRSGGGGYTF.

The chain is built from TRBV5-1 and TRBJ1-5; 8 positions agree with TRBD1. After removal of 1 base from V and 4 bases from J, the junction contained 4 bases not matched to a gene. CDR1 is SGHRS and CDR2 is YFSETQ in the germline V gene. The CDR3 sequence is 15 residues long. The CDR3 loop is CASSLTGGGNQPQHF. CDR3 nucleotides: TGCGCCAGCAGCTTGACAGGGGGGGGTAATCAGCCCCAGCATTTT.

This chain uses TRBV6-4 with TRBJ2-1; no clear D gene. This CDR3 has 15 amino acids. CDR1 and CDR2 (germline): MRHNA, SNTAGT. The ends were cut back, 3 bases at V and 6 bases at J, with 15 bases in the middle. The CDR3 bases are TGTGCCAGCAGTGAAAGTCCCCTACCGGTCAATGAGCAGTTCTTC. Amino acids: CASSESPLPVNEQFF.

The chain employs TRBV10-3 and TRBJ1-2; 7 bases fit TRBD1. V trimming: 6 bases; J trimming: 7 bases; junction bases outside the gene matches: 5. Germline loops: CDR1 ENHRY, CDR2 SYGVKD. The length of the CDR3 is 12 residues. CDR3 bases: TGTGCCATCAGAGAGGGGGCGCTTGGCTACACCTTC. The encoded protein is CAIREGALGYTF.

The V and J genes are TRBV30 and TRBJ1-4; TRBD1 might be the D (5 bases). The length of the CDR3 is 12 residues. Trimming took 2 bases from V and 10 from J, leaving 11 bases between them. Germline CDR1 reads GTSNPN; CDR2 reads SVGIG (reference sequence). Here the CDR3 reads CAWSRGSSKLFF. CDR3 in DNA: TGTGCCTGGAGTCGGGGGAGTTCAAAACTGTTTTTT.

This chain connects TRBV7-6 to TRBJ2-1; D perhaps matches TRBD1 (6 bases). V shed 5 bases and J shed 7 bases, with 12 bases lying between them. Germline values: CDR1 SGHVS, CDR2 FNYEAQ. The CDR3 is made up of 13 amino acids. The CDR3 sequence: CASSIIQGNEQFF. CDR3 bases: TGTGCCAGCAGCATCATCCAGGGGAATGAGCAGTTCTTC. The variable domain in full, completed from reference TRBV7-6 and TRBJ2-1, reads GAGVSQSPRYKVTKRGQDVALRCDPISGHVSLYWYRQALGQGPEFLTYFNYEAQQDKSGLPNDRFSAERPEGSISTLTIQRTEQRDSAMYRCASSIIQGNEQFFGPGTRLTVL.

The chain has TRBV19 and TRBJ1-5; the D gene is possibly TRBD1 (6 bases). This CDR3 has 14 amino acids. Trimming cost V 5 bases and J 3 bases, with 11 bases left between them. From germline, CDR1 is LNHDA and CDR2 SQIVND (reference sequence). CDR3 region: CASSPWTDNQPQHF. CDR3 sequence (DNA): TGTGCCAGTAGTCCATGGACAGACAATCAGCCCCAGCATTTT.

CDR3 in DNA: TGTGCCAGTAGTATCCCCCTTGGCAATCAGCCCCAGCATTTT. Residues: CASSIPLGNQPQHF. The chain joins TRBV19 to TRBJ1-5, with D hard to call. In germline, CDR1 is LNHDA, CDR2 SQIVND (reference sequence). The CDR3 has 14 residues. The V gene lost 3 bases and the J gene lost 2 bases, with 8 bases spanning the gap.

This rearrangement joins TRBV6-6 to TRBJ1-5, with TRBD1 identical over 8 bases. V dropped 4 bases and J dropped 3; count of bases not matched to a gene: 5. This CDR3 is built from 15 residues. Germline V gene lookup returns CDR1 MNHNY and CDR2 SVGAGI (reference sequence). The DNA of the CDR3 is TGTGCCAGCAGTTCCCCGGGACAGGTCAATCAGCCCCAGCATTTT. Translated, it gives CASSSPGQVNQPQHF.

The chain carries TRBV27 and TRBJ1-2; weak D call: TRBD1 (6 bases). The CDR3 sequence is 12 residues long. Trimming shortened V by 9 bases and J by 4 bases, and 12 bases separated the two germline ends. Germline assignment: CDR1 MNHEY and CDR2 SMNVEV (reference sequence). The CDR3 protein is CASPRTAYGYTF. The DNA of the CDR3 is TGTGCCAGTCCCCGGACAGCCTATGGCTACACCTTC.

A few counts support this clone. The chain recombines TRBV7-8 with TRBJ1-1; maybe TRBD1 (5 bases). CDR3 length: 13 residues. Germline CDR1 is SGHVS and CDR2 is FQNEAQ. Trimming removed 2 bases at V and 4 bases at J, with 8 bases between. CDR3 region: CASSLKQGTEAFF. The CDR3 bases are TGTGCCAGCAGCTTAAAGCAGGGCACTGAAGCTTTCTTT.

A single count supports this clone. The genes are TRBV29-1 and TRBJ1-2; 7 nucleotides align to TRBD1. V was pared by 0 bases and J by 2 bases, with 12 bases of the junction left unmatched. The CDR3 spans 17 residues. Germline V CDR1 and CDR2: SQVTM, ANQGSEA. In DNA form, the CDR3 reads TGCAGCGTTGAAGATCCTCCCGACAGGGTGGGGAACTATGGCTACACCTTC. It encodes CSVEDPPDRVGNYGYTF.

The CDR3 loop is CASSVGTAGERYGYTF. For the CDR3, the DNA is TGTGCCAGCAGCGTAGGTACTGCAGGGGAGCGCTATGGCTACACCTTC. The chain combines TRBV9 with TRBJ1-2, with D perhaps TRBD1 (6 bases). V shed 0 bases and J shed 4 bases, with 16 bases lying between them. The CDR3 contains 16 residues. In germline, CDR1 is SGDLS, CDR2 YYNGEE. The full variable domain, in which reference TRBV9 and TRBJ1-2 provide the parts outside the CDR3, is DSGVTQTPKHLITATGQRVTLRCSPRSGDLSVYWYQQSLDQGLQFLIQYYNGEERAKGNILERFSAQQFPDLHSELNLSSLELGDSALYFCASSVGTAGERYGYTFGSGTRLTVV.

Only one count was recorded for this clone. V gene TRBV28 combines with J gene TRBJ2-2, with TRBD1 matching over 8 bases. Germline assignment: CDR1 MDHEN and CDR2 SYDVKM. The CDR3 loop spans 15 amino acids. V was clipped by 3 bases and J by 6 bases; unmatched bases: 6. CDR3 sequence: CASSFDRGRAGELFF. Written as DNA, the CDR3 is TGTGCCAGCAGTTTTGACAGGGGTCGCGCCGGGGAGCTGTTTTTT.

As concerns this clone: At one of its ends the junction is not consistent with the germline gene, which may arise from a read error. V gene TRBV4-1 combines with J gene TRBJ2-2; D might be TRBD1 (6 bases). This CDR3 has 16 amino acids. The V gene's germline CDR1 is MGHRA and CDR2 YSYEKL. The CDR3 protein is CASSQLTGPKTGELFF. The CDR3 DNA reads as TGCGCCAGCAGCCAGCTAACAGGGCCGAAAACCGGGGAGCTGTTTTTT.

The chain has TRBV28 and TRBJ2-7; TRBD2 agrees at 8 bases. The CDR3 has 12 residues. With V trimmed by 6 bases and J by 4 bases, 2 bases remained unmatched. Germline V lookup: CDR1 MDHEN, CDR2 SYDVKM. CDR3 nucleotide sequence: TGTGCCAGCAGGCGGGAGGATTACGAGCAGTACTTC. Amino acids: CASRREDYEQYF.

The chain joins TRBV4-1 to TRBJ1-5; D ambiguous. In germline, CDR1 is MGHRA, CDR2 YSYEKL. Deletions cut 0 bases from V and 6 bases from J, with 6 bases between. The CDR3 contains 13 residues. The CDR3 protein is CASSQDPGQPQHF. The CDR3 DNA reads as TGCGCCAGCAGCCAAGACCCCGGTCAGCCCCAGCATTTT.